The 30 T cell receptor beta chains below come from one sample, sequenced in a study of a mutant IDH1 vaccine in newly diagnosed glioma. Time point meaning: baseline, week 1 (first vaccination visit). As to treatment: pre-vaccination baseline after standard-of-care therapy. Profiled with immunoSEQ multiplex PCR; TCRdb holds only in-frame clones, not every one. This repertoire shows some 60,000 clones, 91% found once; its top ten account for roughly 2.5%. This specimen was PBMCs, taken from a glioma patient treated with radiotherapy, temozolomide or both. The source of these receptors is a man aged 50 or older with glioma.

V is TRBV27 and J is TRBJ1-2, with 7 bases aligning to TRBD1. The length of the CDR3 is 17 residues. Germline CDR1 MNHEY, CDR2 SMNVEV (reference sequence). Trimming removed 0 bases from V and 0 bases from J; junction bases left unmatched: 7. CDR3 DNA: TGTGCCAGCAGTTTATCGCCCGACAGGGCGACTAACTATGGCTACACCTTC. This gives the protein CASSLSPDRATNYGYTF.

This chain connects TRBV21-1 to TRBJ1-6; TRBD1 is the table's D call, not checked against the DNA. TRBV21-1 is reported as a pseudogene. This CDR3 contains 14 residues. CDR3 sequence (DNA): TGTGCCAGCACGGAGGACAGAGGCAATTCACCCCTCCACTTT. Translating gives CASTEDRGNSPLHF.

V gene TRBV6-4 combines with J gene TRBJ2-7; D unresolved. CDR3 size: 13 residues. V was shortened by 7 bases and J by 0 bases, with 10 bases between the two germline ends. Germline V gives CDR1 MRHNA, CDR2 SNTAGT. DNA for the CDR3: TGTGCCAGCATTGAACACCCCTCCTACGAGCAGTACTTC. This translates into CASIEHPSYEQYF.

This chain joins TRBV6-1 and TRBJ2-3; unclear D gene. CDR3 size: 15 residues. Trimming cost V 2 bases and J 2 bases, with 11 bases left between them. Germline CDR1 is MNHNS and CDR2 is SASEGT. CDR3 DNA sequence: TGTGCCAGCAGTGAACTGGGGTTTACCACAGATACGCAGTATTTT. It encodes CASSELGFTTDTQYF.

V is TRBV18 and J is TRBJ2-2; possible D gene TRBD1, 6 bases. The CDR3 loop spans 15 amino acids. Trimming shortened V by 5 bases and J by 1 base, and 11 bases separated the two germline ends. Germline V gene sequence: CDR1 KGHSH, CDR2 LQKENI. The CDR3 loop reads CASSAGALNTGELFF. The DNA for the CDR3 is TGTGCCAGCTCAGCAGGGGCCTTGAACACCGGGGAGCTGTTTTTT.

In this sample, this clone turned up once. The chain carries TRBV10-2 and TRBJ2-1; the D gene is possibly TRBD1 (6 bases). The CDR3 has 14 amino acids. The germline gives CDR1 WSHSY, CDR2 SAAADI. Trimming stripped 2 bases from V and 3 bases from J, with 8 bases between. The CDR3 region has the DNA TGCGCCAGCAGTGAGGGACAGAACTACAATGAGCAGTTCTTC. Translation gives CASSEGQNYNEQFF.

The genes are TRBV19 and TRBJ2-7; D remains ambiguous. The CDR3 contains 12 residues. V lost 3 bases and J 4 bases, leaving 7 bases between the germline ends. Germline-derived CDR1 and CDR2 are LNHDA and SQIVND (reference sequence). For the CDR3, the DNA is TGTGCCAGTAGTATTGGGGAATACGAGCAGTACTTC. It specifies CASSIGEYEQYF.

The gene calls are TRBV4-3 and TRBJ1-1, with a possible D match to TRBD1 (6 bases). The CDR3 extends over 15 amino acids. Germline V lookup: CDR1 LGHNA, CDR2 YSLEER. Trimming removed 4 bases at V and 1 base at J, with 13 bases between. CDR3 sequence reads: CASSPKQGGNTEAFF. The DNA for the CDR3 is TGCGCCAGCAGCCCTAAACAGGGAGGGAACACTGAAGCTTTCTTT.

The chain links TRBV6-5 to TRBJ1-1, with 9 bases that match TRBD1. The V gene end was trimmed by 0 bases and the J gene end by 5 bases; junction bases not matched to a gene: 7. This CDR3 has 16 amino acids. CDR1 and CDR2 (germline): MNHEY, SVGAGI. CDR3 DNA: TGTGCCAGCAGTTACTCTCCCCCGGACAGGGGAACTGAAGCTTTCTTT. It yields the protein CASSYSPPDRGTEAFF.

The chain recombines TRBV28 with TRBJ2-7; D gene uncertain. Germline V gene data show CDR1 as MDHEN and CDR2 as SYDVKM. Between the trimmed V and J ends, which lost 6 bases and 0 bases, there was a span of 15 bases. This CDR3 region has 15 residues. The CDR3 reads CASRPARVSSYEQYF. DNA of the CDR3: TGTGCCAGCAGACCCGCCCGAGTTAGCTCCTACGAGCAGTACTTC.

The chain has TRBV4-3 and TRBJ2-7; D is undetermined. Germline lookup yields CDR1 LGHNA and CDR2 YSLEER. Between the trimmed V and J ends, which lost 4 bases and 4 bases, there was a span of 11 bases. This CDR3 comprises 13 residues. CDR3 residues: CASSPQIGYEQYF. The CDR3, as DNA: TGCGCCAGCAGCCCACAGATCGGGTACGAGCAGTACTTC.

V usage is TRBV5-4 and J usage is TRBJ2-7; 7 bases match TRBD1. Germline V gene data show CDR1 as SGHNT and CDR2 as YYREEE (reference sequence). J was trimmed by 2 bases and V by 4 bases; bases with no gene match: 6. This CDR3 has 14 amino acids. The chain's CDR3 is CASSPRDRAYEQYF. The CDR3 DNA sequence: TGTGCCAGCAGCCCCCGGGACAGAGCCTACGAGCAGTACTTC.

J is TRBJ2-7 and V is TRBV6-5; D could derive from TRBD1 or TRBD2 (5 bases each). Trimming removed 7 bases at V and 6 bases at J, with 16 bases between. From germline, CDR1 is MNHEY and CDR2 SVGAGI. CDR3 length equals 13 residues. CDR3 bases: TGTGCCAGCACCTGGGGACGGGTTGGCGAGCAGTACTTC. It yields the protein CASTWGRVGEQYF.

The chain has TRBV25-1 and TRBJ1-1, with TRBD1 identical over 8 bases. The V gene end was trimmed by 6 bases and the J gene end by 4 bases; junction bases not matched to a gene: 4. The CDR3 runs to 13 residues. Germline V gene data show CDR1 as MGHDK and CDR2 as SYGVNS. The chain's CDR3 is CASRGQGPTEAFF. The CDR3 nucleotides are TGTGCCAGCAGAGGACAGGGTCCCACTGAAGCTTTCTTT.

This clone was observed a single time. The CDR3 DNA is TGTGCCAGCAGCCAATCGGAGCGGGCGGGGGGGCCCAACGAGCAGTACTTC. It yields the protein CASSQSERAGGPNEQYF. The chain uses TRBV4-2 and TRBJ2-7; 9 bases agree with TRBD2. V was clipped by 2 bases and J by 5 bases; unmatched bases: 13. The germline V gene encodes CDR1 LGHNA and CDR2 YNFKEQ. The CDR3 is made up of 17 amino acids.

CDR3 DNA sequence: TGTGCCAGCAGAAAGGGGCAGGACACAGATACGCAGTATTTT. Translation: CASRKGQDTDTQYF. This chain joins TRBV2 and TRBJ2-3; a possible D gene is TRBD1 (5 bases). This CDR3 has 14 residues. The germline V gene encodes CDR1 SNHLY and CDR2 FYNNEI. V was clipped by 6 bases and J by 2 bases, with 12 bases between them.

The genes are TRBV6-5 and TRBJ1-5; TRBD1 might be the D (5 bases). V was shortened by 5 bases and J by 9 bases, with 17 bases between the two germline ends. In germline, CDR1 is MNHEY, CDR2 SVGAGI. CDR3 size: 14 residues. This CDR3 reads CASSDSDLWGPQHF. The CDR3, as DNA: TGTGCCAGCAGTGACAGCGACCTTTGGGGGCCCCAGCATTTT.

The CDR3 is CASSESRASYNSPLHF. The CDR3 DNA follows: TGCGCCAGCAGTGAGTCGAGAGCGTCCTATAATTCACCCCTCCACTTT. This chain links TRBV10-2 with TRBJ1-6, with D hard to call. The V end lost 0 bases, the J end lost 1 base, and 7 bases lay between the germline ends. The CDR3 totals 16 residues. CDR1 is WSHSY, CDR2 SAAADI, per germline.

Only one count was recorded for this clone. The chain is built from TRBV5-6 and TRBJ2-1; 10 nucleotides line up with TRBD2. V lost 4 bases, J lost 7 bases, and 11 bases stayed unmatched. This CDR3 has 16 amino acids. CDR1 is SGHDT and CDR2 is YYEEEE in the germline V gene. CDR3 protein: CASSPGWLAGDNEQFF. In DNA form, the CDR3 reads TGTGCCAGCAGCCCAGGTTGGCTAGCGGGGGATAATGAGCAGTTCTTC.

The chain employs TRBV19 and TRBJ1-1; D is undetermined. Trimming pared 3 bases from V and 8 bases from J, leaving 13 bases between. Germline V gene data show CDR1 as LNHDA and CDR2 as SQIVND (reference sequence). This CDR3 contains 13 residues. Here the CDR3 reads CASSIGPLREAFF. The CDR3 DNA is TGTGCCAGTAGTATTGGGCCGCTCCGAGAAGCTTTCTTT.

This rearrangement joins TRBV6-5 to TRBJ2-7; D is perhaps TRBD1 (7 bases). CDR3 length equals 13 residues. Germline-derived CDR1 and CDR2 are MNHEY and SVGAGI. With 7 bases removed from V and 0 bases from J, the gap between germline ends came to 10 bases. The CDR3 is CASTGGSSYEQYF. The CDR3 DNA is TGTGCCAGCACAGGGGGGAGCTCCTACGAGCAGTACTTC.

The chain couples TRBV6-5 to TRBJ1-1; the D is unclear. Per the germline V gene, CDR1 is MNHEY and CDR2 is SVGAGI. The CDR3 has 15 amino acids. V was shortened by 0 bases and J by 1 base, with 9 bases between the two germline ends. The CDR3 DNA is TGTGCCAGCAGTTACTCAGGGCCTAAGAACACTGAAGCTTTCTTT. It is translated as CASSYSGPKNTEAFF.

The V call is TRBV7-3, the J call TRBJ2-1; unclear D gene. The CDR3 covers 17 residues. Germline CDR1 and CDR2: SGHTA and FQGTGA. V lost 2 bases to trimming and J lost 0 bases, with 14 bases between them. In DNA form, the CDR3 reads TGTGCCAGCAGCTTAGGGCCCTGGTCGGGCTCCTACAATGAGCAGTTCTTC. Residues: CASSLGPWSGSYNEQFF.

The chain couples TRBV18 to TRBJ1-3, with 7 bases identical to TRBD1. This CDR3 is built from 18 residues. After removal of 2 bases from V and 0 bases from J, the junction contained 10 bases not matched to a gene. CDR1 is KGHSH, CDR2 LQKENI, per germline. The CDR3 sequence: CASSPAERGGISGNTIYF. The CDR3 nucleotides read TGTGCCAGCTCACCAGCGGAGCGAGGGGGCATCTCTGGAAACACCATATATTTT.

The chain is built from TRBV9 and TRBJ1-4; no definite D call. CDR3 length equals 15 residues. From germline, CDR1 is SGDLS and CDR2 YYNGEE. Trimming left V 4 bases short and J 4 bases short, with 14 bases between. The CDR3 DNA reads as TGTGCCAGCAGCCCTGCGACCGGACTTAATGAAAAACTGTTTTTT. This gives the protein CASSPATGLNEKLFF.

The J gene is TRBJ2-5, the V gene TRBV10-3, with 14 bases aligning to TRBD2. The germline CDR1 and CDR2 sequences are ENHRY and SYGVKD. J lost 1 base, V lost 9 bases, and 7 bases had no gene match. This CDR3 comprises 16 residues. CDR3 sequence reads: CAISGLAGAPQETQYF. The CDR3 region has the DNA TGTGCCATATCGGGACTAGCGGGAGCCCCCCAAGAGACCCAGTACTTC.

The chain couples TRBV6-5 to TRBJ1-4; D is unresolved. Trimming took off 5 bases at V and 8 bases at J, with 9 bases between the two ends. Germline V gene data show CDR1 as MNHEY and CDR2 as SVGAGI. CDR3 size: 12 residues. In nucleotides, the CDR3 is TGTGCCAGCAGTCCCTCTGGGGAAAAACTGTTTTTT. This gives the protein CASSPSGEKLFF.

CDR3 nucleotides: TGCGCCAGCAGCCAAGGGGTGAACACTGAAGCTTTCTTT. Translating gives CASSQGVNTEAFF. This chain connects TRBV4-1 to TRBJ1-1; the D is unclear. The CDR3 sequence is 13 residues long. The V gene's germline CDR1 is MGHRA and CDR2 YSYEKL. Trimming shortened V by 1 base and J by 0 bases, and 3 bases separated the two germline ends.

The chain recombines TRBV4-3 with TRBJ1-2; the match to TRBD1 covers 7 bases. This CDR3 comprises 16 residues. J lost 5 bases, V lost 4 bases, and 13 bases had no gene match. Germline V gene data show CDR1 as LGHNA and CDR2 as YSLEER. CDR3 sequence reads: CASSPTSTGFAYGYTF. CDR3 nucleotides: TGCGCCAGCAGCCCTACCTCGACAGGGTTTGCGTATGGCTACACCTTC.

The J gene is TRBJ2-1, the V gene TRBV29-1; 10 bases are shared with TRBD2. Germline-derived CDR1 and CDR2 are SQVTM and ANQGSEA. Trimming at V came to 6 bases and at J to 8 bases, leaving 13 bases not matched to a gene. The CDR3 is made up of 15 amino acids. The CDR3 coding sequence is TGCAGCGTGGGACGAGGACTAGCGGACGGGGATGAGCAGTTCTTC. It specifies CSVGRGLADGDEQFF.